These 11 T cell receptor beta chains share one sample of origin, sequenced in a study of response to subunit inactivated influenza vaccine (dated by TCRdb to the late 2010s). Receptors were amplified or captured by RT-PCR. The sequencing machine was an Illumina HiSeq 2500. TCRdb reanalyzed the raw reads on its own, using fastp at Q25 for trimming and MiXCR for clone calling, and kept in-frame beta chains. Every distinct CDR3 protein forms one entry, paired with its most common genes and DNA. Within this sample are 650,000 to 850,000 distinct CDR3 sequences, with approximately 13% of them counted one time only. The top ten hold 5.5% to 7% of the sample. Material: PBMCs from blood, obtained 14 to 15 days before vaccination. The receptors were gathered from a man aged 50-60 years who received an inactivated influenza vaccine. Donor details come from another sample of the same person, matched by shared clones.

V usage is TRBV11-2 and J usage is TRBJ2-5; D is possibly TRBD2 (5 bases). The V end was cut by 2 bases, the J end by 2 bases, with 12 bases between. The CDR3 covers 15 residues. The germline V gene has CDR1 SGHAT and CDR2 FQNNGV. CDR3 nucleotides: TGTGCCAGCAGCTTAAGCGACGGCGGGCAAGAGACCCAGTACTTC. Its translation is CASSLSDGGQETQYF.

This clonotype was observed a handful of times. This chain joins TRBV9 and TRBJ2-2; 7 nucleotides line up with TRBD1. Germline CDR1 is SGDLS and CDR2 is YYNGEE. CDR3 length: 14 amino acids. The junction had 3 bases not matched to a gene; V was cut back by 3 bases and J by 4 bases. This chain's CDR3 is CASSARGSTGELFF. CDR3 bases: TGTGCCAGCAGCGCCAGGGGGTCCACCGGGGAGCTGTTTTTT.

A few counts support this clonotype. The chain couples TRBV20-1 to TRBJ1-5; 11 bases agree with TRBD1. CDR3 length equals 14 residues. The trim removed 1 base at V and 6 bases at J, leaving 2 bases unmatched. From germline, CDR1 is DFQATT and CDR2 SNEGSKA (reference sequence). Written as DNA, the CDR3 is TGCAGTGCTAGAGCGGGGACAGGGGGTCAGCCCCAGCATTTT. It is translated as CSARAGTGGQPQHF.

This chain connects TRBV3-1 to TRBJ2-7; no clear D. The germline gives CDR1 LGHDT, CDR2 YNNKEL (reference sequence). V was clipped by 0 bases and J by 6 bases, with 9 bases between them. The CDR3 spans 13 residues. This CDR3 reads CASSQDPGLEQYF. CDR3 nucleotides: TGTGCCAGCAGCCAAGATCCAGGTCTCGAGCAGTACTTC.

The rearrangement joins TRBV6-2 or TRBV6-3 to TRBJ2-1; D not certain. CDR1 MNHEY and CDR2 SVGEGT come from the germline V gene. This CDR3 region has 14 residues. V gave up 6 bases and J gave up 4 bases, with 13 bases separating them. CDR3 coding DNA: TGTGCCAGCAGAACGGCTAGACCATACAATGAGCAGTTCTTC. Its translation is CASRTARPYNEQFF.

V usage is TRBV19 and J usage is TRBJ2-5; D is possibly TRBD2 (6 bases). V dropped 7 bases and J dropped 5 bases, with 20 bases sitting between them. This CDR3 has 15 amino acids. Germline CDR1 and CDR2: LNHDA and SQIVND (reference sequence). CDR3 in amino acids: CASNAAGARRETQYF. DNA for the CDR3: TGTGCCAGTAACGCAGCGGGTGCGCGCCGTGAGACCCAGTACTTC.

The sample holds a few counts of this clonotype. The CDR3 DNA sequence: TGTGCCAGCAGCTTGACTAGCGGGACTCAACACGAGCAGTACTTC. Encoded protein: CASSLTSGTQHEQYF. The chain combines TRBV7-9 with TRBJ2-7; 11 bases align to TRBD2. Trimming at V came to 3 bases and at J to 5 bases, leaving 6 bases not matched to a gene. Germline V gene data show CDR1 as SEHNR and CDR2 as FQNEAQ (reference sequence). The CDR3 covers 15 residues.

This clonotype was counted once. This chain's CDR3 is CASSPNGQDGGYTF. As DNA, the CDR3 is TGTGCCAGCTCACCAAACGGACAGGACGGTGGCTACACCTTC. The gene calls are TRBV18 and TRBJ1-2; 7 bases fit TRBD1. Germline CDR1 reads KGHSH; CDR2 reads LQKENI. Germline trimming cut 2 bases from V and 7 bases from J; bases unmatched to any gene: 7. The CDR3 runs to 14 residues.

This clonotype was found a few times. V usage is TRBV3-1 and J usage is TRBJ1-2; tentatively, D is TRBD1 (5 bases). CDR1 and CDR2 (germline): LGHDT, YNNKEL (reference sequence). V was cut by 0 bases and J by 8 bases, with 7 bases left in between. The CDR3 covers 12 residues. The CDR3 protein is CASSQERGGYTF. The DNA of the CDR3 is TGTGCCAGCAGCCAAGAGAGGGGCGGCTACACCTTC.

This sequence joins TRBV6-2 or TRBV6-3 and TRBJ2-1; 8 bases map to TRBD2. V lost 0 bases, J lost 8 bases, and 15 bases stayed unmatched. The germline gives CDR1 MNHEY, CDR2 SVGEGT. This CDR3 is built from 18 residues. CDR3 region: CASSYSDTSGRIGDEQFF. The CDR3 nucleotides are TGTGCCAGCAGTTACTCGGACACAAGCGGGAGAATTGGCGATGAGCAGTTCTTC.

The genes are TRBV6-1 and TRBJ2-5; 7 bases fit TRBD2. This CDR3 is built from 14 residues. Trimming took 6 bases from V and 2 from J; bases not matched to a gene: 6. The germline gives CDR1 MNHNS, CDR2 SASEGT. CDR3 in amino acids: CASRIPGLQETQYF. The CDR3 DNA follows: TGTGCCAGCAGGATTCCGGGACTACAAGAGACCCAGTACTTC.